The rows below give T cell receptor beta chains drawn from one sample of a study of glioma-infiltrating T cells. TCRdb re-called the multiplex PCR reads through MiXCR, storing one row per CDR3 protein. The sample consists of about 110,000 distinct CDR3 sequences, less than 30% of them appearing once. The material sequenced was glioma tissue, nonneoplastic brain tissue, or PBMCs (not recorded which). These receptors all come from a human donor with low-grade glioma or glioblastoma, undergoing nonglioma brain surgery, or in good health (not recorded which). Both conserved end residues are part of each CDR3. Each record gives: J gene, V gene, clone size, D gene, CDR3 length, CDR3 protein, CDR3 DNA. The D gene is left open where the match is weak. The size field is filled for only some rows; it gives once, few, many or a size class.

TRBJ1-6	TRBV7-8	many	.	15	CASSLARVSESPLHF	TGTGCCAGCAGCTTAGCCAGGGTCTCAGAATCACCCCTCCACTTT
TRBJ1-5	TRBV2	many	.	13	CASSGGIQQPQHF	TGTGCCAGCAGTGGGGGTATTCAACAGCCCCAGCATTTT
TRBJ1-5	TRBV28	many	.	15	CASSLYRVGNQPQHF	TGTGCCAGCAGTCTCTACAGGGTGGGCAATCAGCCCCAGCATTTT
TRBJ1-1	TRBV12-3/TRBV12-4	many	.	12	CASSLGDLGQVF	TGTGCCAGCAGTTTAGGGGATTTGGGGCAGGTCTTT
TRBJ2-1	TRBV7-6	few	TRBD2	17	CASSVLSATSGRSEQFF	TGTGCCAGCAGCGTCTTGTCCGCGACTAGCGGGAGGAGTGAGCAGTTCTTC
TRBJ2-5	TRBV6-5	.	.	16	CASSYVRDPRMDTKYF	TGCGCCAGCAGTTACGTAAGGGATCCGAGGATGGACACCAAGTACTTC
TRBJ2-2	TRBV12-3/TRBV12-4	few	TRBD1	14	CASRRQGIRGELFF	TGTGCCAGCAGGAGACAGGGGATTAGAGGGGAGCTGTTTTTT
TRBJ2-3	TRBV13	.	.	16	CASSSLQGRRTDTQYF	TGTGCCAGCAGCTCTCTACAGGGGAGGAGGACAGATACGCAGTATTTT
TRBJ2-7	TRBV20-1	many	TRBD2	17	CSARDRRLAGGLYEQYF	TGCAGTGCTAGAGATCGGAGGCTAGCGGGAGGGTTGTACGAGCAGTACTTC
TRBJ2-1	TRBV3-1	few	TRBD1	16	CASRLGTGRGIHEQFF	TGTGCCAGCAGACTCGGGACAGGGAGGGGTATCCATGAGCAGTTCTTC
TRBJ2-1	TRBV4-2	many	.	13	CASSQEVVGEQFF	TGTGCCAGCAGCCAAGAAGTCGTGGGGGAGCAGTTCTTC
TRBJ2-7	TRBV7-2	few	.	14	CASSLRRGSYEQYF	TGTGCCAGCAGCTTGAGGCGGGGCTCCTACGAGCAGTACTTC
TRBJ2-1	TRBV5-5	many	TRBD2	15	CASSLLAGAYNEQFF	TGTGCCAGCAGCTTGCTAGCGGGGGCCTACAATGAGCAGTTCTTC
TRBJ1-1	TRBV29-1	many	.	14	CSVLRGGQNTEAFF	TGCAGCGTGCTCCGCGGGGGCCAAAACACTGAAGCTTTCTTT
TRBJ1-5	TRBV27	many	.	12	CASSPFNQPQHF	TGTGCCAGCAGTCCGTTCAATCAGCCCCAGCATTTT
TRBJ2-5	TRBV6-1	many	.	13	CASSFGRKETQYF	TGTGCCAGCAGTTTCGGCAGAAAAGAGACCCAGTACTTC
TRBJ1-2	TRBV28	many	TRBD1	14	CASSGQGPNYGYTF	TGTGCCAGCAGTGGACAGGGGCCAAACTATGGCTACACCTTC
TRBJ2-1	TRBV2	many	TRBD2	14	CASITASGRNEQFF	TGTGCCAGCATTACGGCTAGCGGAAGAAATGAGCAGTTCTTC
TRBJ1-5	TRBV20-1	many	.	15	CSAGPLGGPDQPQHF	TGCAGTGCTGGACCCCTTGGGGGGCCAGATCAGCCCCAGCATTTT
TRBJ2-3	TRBV29-1	many	TRBD1	14	CSVADRGPTDTQYF	TGCAGCGTGGCCGACAGGGGACCCACAGATACGCAGTATTTT
TRBJ1-1	TRBV9	few	.	15	CASSVDPVMNTEAFF	TGTGCCAGCAGCGTAGACCCGGTCATGAACACTGAAGCTTTCTTT
TRBJ2-7	TRBV28	many	TRBD2	17	CASSLSTPGGGSGNQYF	TGTGCCAGCAGTCTCTCAACCCCCGGGGGCGGTAGCGGGAACCAGTACTTC
TRBJ2-1	TRBV29-1	.	.	16	CSVEVGRGGYYNEQFF	TGCAGCGTTGAGGTCGGCAGGGGGGGATATTACAATGAGCAGTTCTTC
TRBJ2-7	TRBV7-2	many	.	14	CASSSRVLSTEQYF	TGTGCCAGCAGCTCCAGGGTTCTCTCTACCGAGCAGTACTTC
TRBJ1-5	TRBV4-1	many	TRBD1	14	CASSEGQVDQPQHF	TGCGCCAGCAGCGAGGGACAGGTCGATCAGCCCCAGCATTTT
TRBJ2-7	TRBV20-1	many	.	13	CSAKPGPQREQYF	TGCAGTGCTAAACCGGGACCCCAAAGGGAGCAGTACTTC
TRBJ2-5	TRBV25-1	many	.	13	CASSESSRETQYF	TGTGCCAGCAGTGAATCATCAAGGGAGACCCAGTACTTC
TRBJ2-7	TRBV12-3/TRBV12-4	many	.	14	CASTLFGGSYEQYF	TGTGCCAGCACCTTATTCGGCGGGTCGTACGAGCAGTACTTC
TRBJ2-7	TRBV6-1	.	TRBD2	12	CASRASGSEQYF	TGTGCCAGCAGGGCTAGCGGGAGCGAGCAGTACTTC
TRBJ2-1	TRBV20-1	many	TRBD2	15	CSATTLAGGLGEQFF	TGCAGTGCTACAACCCTAGCGGGGGGGTTAGGTGAGCAGTTCTTC
TRBJ2-7	TRBV7-9	many	.	13	CASSLTGNYEQYF	TGTGCCAGCAGCTTGACAGGTAACTACGAGCAGTACTTC
TRBJ2-1	TRBV2	.	.	16	CASSEEDADLYNEQFF	TGTGCCAGCAGTGAGGAGGACGCCGATCTCTACAATGAGCAGTTCTTC
TRBJ2-7	TRBV18	many	TRBD1	14	CASSPRTGGGEQYF	TGTGCCAGCTCACCAAGGACAGGGGGCGGCGAGCAGTACTTC
TRBJ1-1	TRBV6-1	many	TRBD1	14	CAIKEGAMNTEAFF	TGTGCCATCAAAGAGGGGGCAATGAACACTGAAGCTTTCTTT
TRBJ1-1	TRBV7-9	.	.	15	CASSPPGSEYTEAFF	TGTGCCAGCAGCCCCCCCGGGAGTGAGTACACTGAAGCTTTCTTT
TRBJ2-3	TRBV5-1	many	.	14	CASRVTVRTDTQYF	TGCGCCAGCAGGGTAACAGTTCGCACAGATACGCAGTATTTT
TRBJ2-2	TRBV29-1	many	.	12	CSVETGWRKLFF	TGCAGCGTTGAAACAGGGTGGCGAAAGCTGTTTTTT
TRBJ2-1	TRBV24-1	.	.	17	CATSPPTPDSPPDEQFF	TGTGCCACCAGTCCCCCAACCCCGGACAGCCCGCCGGATGAGCAGTTCTTC
TRBJ2-1	TRBV7-6	many	TRBD2	17	CASSPSGTIYSYNEQFF	TGTGCCAGCAGCCCATCGGGGACTATCTACTCCTACAATGAGCAGTTCTTC
TRBJ1-5	TRBV10-1	many	.	12	CASSSGDQPQHF	TGCGCCAGCAGTTCGGGGGATCAGCCCCAGCATTTT
TRBJ2-3	TRBV12-3/TRBV12-4	few	TRBD2	19	CASGPDPGLAGRGTDTQYF	TGTGCCAGCGGGCCAGACCCGGGACTAGCGGGGAGAGGCACAGATACGCAGTATTTT
TRBJ1-1	TRBV7-6	many	.	12	CASSRTGTEAFF	TGTGCCAGCAGCCGCACAGGCACTGAAGCTTTCTTT
TRBJ1-1	TRBV6-1	many	.	13	CASSVKADTEAFF	TGTGCCAGCAGTGTGAAGGCGGACACTGAAGCTTTCTTT
TRBJ2-1	TRBV13	many	TRBD1	14	CASSLRTGPNEQFF	TGTGCCAGCAGCTTACGGACAGGGCCGAATGAGCAGTTCTTC
TRBJ2-1	TRBV6-6	.	TRBD2	15	CASSYSLAGVNEQFF	TGTGCCAGCAGTTACTCGCTAGCGGGGGTTAATGAGCAGTTCTTC
TRBJ1-1	TRBV6-2/TRBV6-3	many	TRBD1	18	CASSRPRGTGPSNTEAFF	TGTGCCAGCAGTCGACCCCGGGGGACAGGGCCTTCGAACACTGAAGCTTTCTTT
TRBJ2-1	TRBV7-9	many	TRBD2	17	CASSPPFRLARNNEQFF	TGTGCCAGCAGCCCCCCATTTCGACTAGCGAGGAACAATGAGCAGTTCTTC
TRBJ2-3	TRBV5-4	many	.	17	CASSLLGNRGGPDTQYF	TGTGCCAGCAGCTTGTTGGGGAATAGGGGCGGGCCAGATACGCAGTATTTT
TRBJ2-1	TRBV11-1	.	TRBD2	16	CASSLEAGAVYNEQFF	TGTGCCAGCAGCTTAGAGGCGGGAGCGGTCTACAATGAGCAGTTCTTC
TRBJ2-2	TRBV6-1	once	.	14	CASSWDGKTGDLFF	TGTGCCAGCAGCTGGGACGGGAAAACCGGGGATCTGTTTTTT
TRBJ2-1	TRBV27	many	TRBD2	13	CASTLAGVNEQFF	TGTGCCAGCACCCTAGCGGGAGTAAATGAGCAGTTCTTC
TRBJ1-2	TRBV2	many	.	15	CASRSGDTGTYGYTF	TGTGCCAGCAGATCAGGGGACACCGGTACATATGGCTACACCTTC
TRBJ2-1	TRBV7-3	many	.	15	CASSPRGRAYNEQFF	TGTGCCAGCAGCCCCCGAGGGCGGGCGTACAATGAGCAGTTCTTC
TRBJ1-1	TRBV11-2	many	.	14	CASSLTIMNTEAFF	TGTGCCAGCAGCTTAACGATAATGAACACTGAAGCTTTCTTT
TRBJ2-3	TRBV4-2	.	TRBD2	15	CASSPKLAGTDTQYF	TGTGCCAGCAGCCCTAAACTAGCGGGCACAGATACGCAGTATTTT
TRBJ2-2	TRBV6-1	many	.	15	CASKQGRVNTGELFF	TGTGCCAGCAAACAGGGGAGGGTCAACACCGGGGAGCTGTTTTTT
TRBJ2-7	TRBV20-1	.	TRBD1	12	CSARPGGHEQYF	TGCAGTGCTAGACCAGGGGGCCACGAGCAGTACTTC